This passage covers 24 T cell receptor beta chains from one sample sequenced in a study of blood T cells in healthy people across ages. Combining a sample-barcoded 5' primer with a J-beta primer mix, a second PCR ran for roughly 6 to 12 cycles. Using its own MiXCR run on the 5' RACE reads, TCRdb lists one record per CDR3 protein. The repertoire holds about 900,000 distinct CDR3 sequences, with under 80% as singletons. Material: blood. The receptors shown here come from a man aged 25-40 years in good health.

The V gene is TRBV20-1, the J gene TRBJ2-4, with no clear D. CDR3 length: 13 residues. Trimming removed 0 bases at V and 5 bases at J, with 8 bases between. Germline-derived CDR1 and CDR2 are DFQATT and SNEGSKA (reference sequence). The chain's CDR3 is CSAREPTENIQYF. CDR3 bases: TGCAGTGCTAGAGAGCCTACGGAAAACATTCAGTACTTC.

This chain uses TRBV7-9 with TRBJ2-1; D possibly corresponds to TRBD2 (6 bases). V was shortened by 5 bases and J by 0 bases, with 17 bases between the two germline ends. The CDR3 consists of 17 residues. Germline CDR1 reads SEHNR; CDR2 reads FQNEAQ (reference sequence). CDR3 in amino acids: CASSQAASVISYNEQFF. CDR3 DNA: TGTGCCAGCAGCCAAGCGGCTAGCGTTATCTCCTACAATGAGCAGTTCTTC.

The gene calls are TRBV3-1 and TRBJ2-1, with 7 positions matching TRBD2. CDR1 and CDR2 (germline): LGHDT, YNNKEL (reference sequence). The CDR3 spans 14 residues. The ends lost 6 bases at V and 7 bases at J; junction bases unmatched: 9. For the CDR3, the DNA is TGTGCCAGCAGGCTTACCGGGGGGAGGAATGAGCAGTTCTTC. This sequence encodes CASRLTGGRNEQFF.

V usage is TRBV30 and J usage is TRBJ2-5; D gene uncertain. Trimming removed 0 bases at V and 5 bases at J, with 13 bases between. The CDR3 spans 14 residues. Germline-derived CDR1 and CDR2 are GTSNPN and SVGIG (reference sequence). In DNA form, the CDR3 reads TGTGCCTGGAGTGTACCAAACCCGAGGGAGACCCAGTACTTC. It yields the protein CAWSVPNPRETQYF.

The V gene is TRBV4-2, the J gene TRBJ1-1, with D perhaps matching TRBD1 (6 bases). V shed 1 base and J shed 3 bases, with 15 bases lying between them. Germline V lookup: CDR1 LGHNA, CDR2 YNFKEQ. CDR3 length: 16 residues. CDR3 bases: TGTGCCAGCAGCCAAGGCGCGGACAGAGTATACACTGAAGCTTTCTTT. Translating gives CASSQGADRVYTEAFF.

This chain links TRBV28 with TRBJ1-5; D is perhaps TRBD1 (5 bases). V lost 6 bases and J 3 bases, leaving 9 bases between the germline ends. Germline CDR1 and CDR2: MDHEN and SYDVKM. The CDR3 runs to 13 residues. Here the CDR3 DNA reads TGTGCCAGCAGCCAGGGTTTCAATCAGCCCCAGCATTTT. The encoded protein is CASSQGFNQPQHF.

Of note for this clonotype: A much bigger clone sits one base away, suggesting this may be a read error. The J gene is TRBJ2-1, the V gene TRBV3-1; 9 bases align to TRBD1. Germline V CDR1 and CDR2: LGHDT, YNNKEL (reference sequence). V shed 3 bases and J 9 bases; nucleotides not matched to a gene: 6. The CDR3 consists of 14 residues. The CDR3 nucleotides read TGTGCCAGCAGCCAGGGACAGGGAGGAGGTGAGCAGTTCTTC. Protein sequence: CASSQGQGGGEQFF.

This sequence joins TRBV6-2 or TRBV6-3 and TRBJ1-2; D is perhaps TRBD1 (5 bases). The CDR3 contains 14 residues. CDR1 is MNHEY, CDR2 SVGEGT, per germline. Trimming took off 6 bases at V and 2 bases at J, with 13 bases between the two ends. The CDR3 here is CASSTREANYGYTF. In DNA, the CDR3 is TGTGCCAGCAGCACCAGGGAGGCCAACTATGGCTACACCTTC.

The chain recombines TRBV6-6 with TRBJ1-5; TRBD1 is a possible D gene (5 bases). The CDR3 sequence is 15 residues long. Germline values: CDR1 MNHNY, CDR2 SVGAGI (reference sequence). V was clipped by 8 bases and J by 3 bases, with 17 bases between them. The CDR3 DNA sequence: TGTGCCAGCCAAAGGGGACCAGGGCCCAATCAGCCCCAGCATTTT. Its translation is CASQRGPGPNQPQHF.

This chain joins TRBV7-9 and TRBJ2-7; D remains ambiguous. Germline lookup yields CDR1 SEHNR and CDR2 FQNEAQ (reference sequence). The CDR3 is made up of 13 amino acids. Trimming removed 5 bases from V and 6 bases from J, with 14 bases in between. This CDR3 reads CASSQSPLGEQYF. The DNA of the CDR3 is TGTGCCAGCAGCCAGTCGCCGTTAGGCGAGCAGTACTTC.

The chain links TRBV20-1 to TRBJ2-3, with D possibly matching TRBD1 (5 bases). Germline CDR1 reads DFQATT; CDR2 reads SNEGSKA (reference sequence). This CDR3 region has 13 residues. The V end was cut by 0 bases, the J end by 8 bases, with 12 bases between. The CDR3 DNA reads as TGCAGTGCTAGAGATCTAGGACACCGTACGCAGTATTTT. Protein: CSARDLGHRTQYF.

The chain has TRBV5-5 and TRBJ2-1, with 8 bases fitting TRBD2. Germline CDR1 and CDR2: SGHKS and YYEKEE (reference sequence). V shed 7 bases, J shed 8 bases, and the junction held 14 bases outside the gene matches. This CDR3 has 15 residues. The CDR3 nucleotides read TGTGCCAGCGGCGTTATGAGCGGGGGCGGGGATGAGCAGTTCTTC. Translation: CASGVMSGGGDEQFF.

This chain links TRBV30 with TRBJ1-2; no clear D gene. CDR3 length equals 10 residues. CDR1 GTSNPN and CDR2 SVGIG come from the germline V gene (reference sequence). The V end was cut by 4 bases, the J end by 8 bases, with 8 bases between. As DNA, the CDR3 is TGTGCCTGGAAAAGGCGCGGCTACACCTTC. It encodes CAWKRRGYTF.

As to this clonotype: The junction and the germline gene differ at one end; a read error may be behind it. The chain has TRBV7-8 and TRBJ2-5; D is perhaps TRBD2 (6 bases). TRBJ2-7 explains the end of the DNA better; the J call may be wrong. The CDR3 covers 13 residues. CDR1 and CDR2 (germline): SGHVS, FQNEAQ. The CDR3 bases are TGTGTCAGCAGCTTCCGGGGGACGGACGAGCAGTACTTC. Translated: CVSSFRGTDEQYF.

The rearrangement uses TRBV5-1 and TRBJ2-3; D is tentatively TRBD1 or TRBD2 (5 bases each). Trimming stripped 4 bases from V and 4 bases from J, with 28 bases between. Germline V gene data show CDR1 as SGHRS and CDR2 as YFSETQ. There are 19 residues in the CDR3. CDR3 DNA: TGCGCCAGCAGCGGGGTCGGGGCTAAGAAGATTACTCAATCAGATACGCAGTATTTT. Residues: CASSGVGAKKITQSDTQYF.

The chain links TRBV7-3 to TRBJ2-1; 10 bases fit TRBD2. Germline V gives CDR1 SGHTA, CDR2 FQGTGA. There are 17 residues in the CDR3. The V and J ends lost 2 bases and 5 bases, in that order; junction bases with no gene match: 9. In nucleotides, the CDR3 is TGTGCCAGCAGCTTATTTGGACGAGCGGGGGGGGACAATGAGCAGTTCTTC. Protein product: CASSLFGRAGGDNEQFF.

Note on this clonotype: Just one base apart from a much larger clone, this may be a read error. This rearrangement joins TRBV28 to TRBJ2-3; TRBD2 matches at 10 bases. CDR1 and CDR2 from the germline V gene are MDHEN and SYDVKM. Germline trimming cut 5 bases from V and 3 bases from J; bases unmatched to any gene: 5. There are 15 residues in the CDR3. The CDR3 here is CASSAPGLATDTQYF. Here the CDR3 DNA reads TGTGCCAGCAGTGCCCCGGGACTAGCGACAGATACGCAGTATTTT.

V gene TRBV13 combines with J gene TRBJ2-5; maybe TRBD1 (6 bases). Germline V CDR1 and CDR2: PRHDT, FYEKMQ (reference sequence). V was clipped by 7 bases and J by 3 bases, with 27 bases between them. CDR3 length: 18 residues. CDR3 residues: CASTLGVDSLGMKETQYF. For the CDR3, the DNA is TGTGCCAGCACCCTGGGGGTGGACAGTCTCGGAATGAAAGAGACCCAGTACTTC.

The rearrangement uses TRBV7-9 and TRBJ2-7, with D perhaps assigned TRBD1 or TRBD2 (5 bases each). The CDR3 is made up of 13 amino acids. With 9 bases removed from V and 5 bases from J, the gap between germline ends came to 17 bases. The germline V gene encodes CDR1 SEHNR and CDR2 FQNEAQ (reference sequence). The CDR3 nucleotides are TGTGCCAGTGGGTCCGGGGCGCCGGACGAGCAGTACTTC. It yields the protein CASGSGAPDEQYF.

This sequence joins TRBV7-2 and TRBJ2-5; unclear D gene. V lost 1 base and J 1 base, leaving 7 bases between the germline ends. The CDR3 loop spans 14 amino acids. Germline V gives CDR1 SGHTA, CDR2 FQGNSA. Here the CDR3 DNA reads TGTGCCAGCAGCTTAGGGTTCGTCCAAGAGACCCAGTACTTC. The encoded protein is CASSLGFVQETQYF. The variable domain in full, with the rest retrieved from reference TRBV7-2 and TRBJ2-5, is GAGVSQSPSNKVTEKGKDVELRCDPISGHTALYWYRQSLGQGLEFLIYFQGNSAPDKSGLPSDRFSAERTGGSVSTLTIQRTQQEDSAVYLCASSLGFVQETQYFGPGTRLLVL.

The chain recombines TRBV2 with TRBJ2-7; 8 positions match TRBD1. Near its end, the DNA agrees better with TRBJ2-4, so the J call may be wrong. Germline lookup yields CDR1 SNHLY and CDR2 FYNNEI. The CDR3 contains 13 residues. In DNA form, the CDR3 reads TGTGCCAGCCGTCTAGAGACAGGGGACATTCAGTACTTC. Protein product: CASRLETGDIQYF.

The chain links TRBV7-6 to TRBJ2-3; D possibly corresponds to TRBD2 (6 bases). Germline lookup yields CDR1 SGHVS and CDR2 FNYEAQ. V shed 5 bases and J shed 2 bases, with 17 bases lying between them. The CDR3 runs 16 residues. CDR3 sequence: CASSQEAGSTTDTQYF. The DNA for the CDR3 is TGTGCCAGCAGCCAGGAGGCGGGGTCGACCACAGATACGCAGTATTTT.

This clonotype was seen once. The CDR3 spells CASSYYQGTLQETQYF. The CDR3, as DNA: TGTGCCAGCAGTTACTATCAGGGGACCCTGCAAGAGACCCAGTACTTC. This chain links TRBV6-5 with TRBJ2-5; a weak D match, TRBD1 (6 bases). V dropped 1 base and J dropped 2 bases, with 14 bases sitting between them. From germline, CDR1 is MNHEY and CDR2 SVGAGI. This CDR3 comprises 16 residues.

The rearrangement links TRBV12-3 or TRBV12-4 to TRBJ2-7, with D perhaps matching TRBD1 (7 bases). The CDR3 is 13 amino acids. V gave up 6 bases and J gave up 5 bases, with 14 bases separating them. The CDR3 DNA sequence: TGTGCCAGCAGGGCGGGACAGTCACACGAGCAGTACTTC. Translated: CASRAGQSHEQYF.